A selection of T cell receptor beta chains follows, all from one sample in a study of OX40 agonist ivuxolimab in advanced cancers. The method was immunoSEQ multiplex PCR; TCRdb's version includes in-frame clones alone and lacks a portion of them. The table has around 65,000 clones, about three quarters seen once. Sequenced here: CD4+ or CD8+ T cells sorted from blood, sampled in a trial of the OX40 agonist ivuxolimab. These receptors originate from an adult with an advanced solid tumor such as melanoma, head and neck, liver or kidney cancer. Both conserved end residues are part of each CDR3. D genes are given only for firm matches. Clone size is stated in some rows and not others, as once, few, many or a class when expanded.

v_call	j_call	clone_size	d_call	cdr3_aa	cdr3_nt
TRBV6-1	TRBJ1-5	NA	NA	CASSERQSPKQPQHF	TGTGCCAGCAGTGAAAGACAGAGCCCTAAGCAGCCCCAGCATTTT
TRBV6-5	TRBJ1-1	NA	NA	CASRRGTGIGTEAFF	TGTGCCAGCAGGCGCGGTACAGGGATCGGCACTGAAGCTTTCTTT
TRBV7-2	TRBJ2-5	NA	TRBD1	CASSYSGGQAQETQYF	TGTGCCAGCAGCTACAGTGGTGGACAGGCCCAAGAGACCCAGTACTTC
TRBV7-9	TRBJ1-4	NA	TRBD1	CASSGGGAGEKLFF	TGTGCCAGCAGCGGAGGGGGCGCGGGTGAAAAACTGTTTTTT
TRBV7-2	TRBJ1-2	NA	TRBD1	CASSFPGTENYGYTF	TGTGCCAGCAGTTTCCCCGGGACAGAGAACTATGGCTACACCTTC
TRBV11-2	TRBJ1-3	NA	TRBD1	CASSLDRVGGNTIYF	TGTGCCAGCAGCCTCGACAGGGTTGGTGGAAACACCATATATTTT
TRBV5-5	TRBJ2-7	NA	NA	CASSFRERAGATSSSYEQYF	TGTGCCAGCAGCTTCCGTGAGAGGGCAGGGGCCACTTCGTCTTCCTACGAGCAGTACTTC
TRBV19	TRBJ2-6	NA	NA	CASRDERSSGANVLTF	TGTGCCAGTAGGGACGAGCGGAGTTCTGGGGCCAACGTCCTGACTTTC
TRBV18	TRBJ2-1	NA	TRBD1	CASSQDRGNYNEQFF	TGTGCCAGCTCACAGGACAGGGGGAACTACAATGAGCAGTTCTTC
TRBV30	TRBJ2-5	NA	NA	CAWSERGPQETQYF	TGTGCCTGGAGTGAACGGGGTCCCCAAGAGACCCAGTACTTC
TRBV5-1	TRBJ2-1	NA	TRBD2	CASSLEGLARSYNEQFF	TGCGCCAGCAGCTTGGAGGGACTAGCGAGGTCCTACAATGAGCAGTTCTTC
TRBV7-2	TRBJ2-7	NA	TRBD2	CASSLAGLVYYEQYF	TGTGCCAGCAGCTTAGCGGGACTAGTATACTACGAGCAGTACTTC
TRBV27	TRBJ2-2	NA	TRBD2	CASRRTSGRNTGELFF	TGTGCCAGCAGACGGACTAGCGGGAGGAACACCGGGGAGCTGTTTTTT
TRBV2	TRBJ1-1	few	NA	CASRTSQGVTEAFF	TGTGCCAGCCGTACATCCCAGGGTGTCACTGAAGCTTTCTTT
TRBV18	TRBJ1-2	NA	NA	CASSPQTGDGYTF	TGTGCCAGCTCACCACAGACGGGGGATGGCTACACCTTC
TRBV5-1	TRBJ1-1	NA	NA	CASTDRNTEAFF	TGCGCCAGCACCGACAGGAACACTGAAGCTTTCTTT
TRBV2	TRBJ1-2	NA	TRBD1	CASSVTGGVINGYTF	TGTGCCAGCAGTGTGACAGGGGGCGTCATCAATGGCTACACCTTC
TRBV7-9	TRBJ2-1	NA	TRBD2	CASSSGTSGRVNEQFF	TGTGCCAGCAGCTCCGGGACTAGCGGGAGGGTGAATGAGCAGTTCTTC
TRBV11-2	TRBJ2-2	NA	TRBD1	CASSRQGSNTGELFF	TGTGCCAGCAGCAGACAGGGTTCGAACACCGGGGAGCTGTTTTTT
TRBV19	TRBJ2-2	NA	TRBD2	CASSGASGVTGELFF	TGTGCCAGTAGTGGAGCTAGCGGGGTAACCGGGGAGCTGTTTTTT
TRBV28	TRBJ2-3	NA	NA	CASSQYRDPRRTQYF	TGTGCCAGCAGTCAGTACAGGGACCCCCGTCGAACGCAGTATTTT